The clone carrying this TCR beta chain showed up just a few times. This same CDR3 is encoded by further DNA sequences in the sample. The sample belongs to a study of beta chain features in type 1 diabetes. The CDR3 is 15 residues long. Germline CDR1 is KGHSH and CDR2 is LQKENI. V lost 3 bases and J lost 3; bases outside the gene matches: 3. The investigators reverse transcribed all of the isolated RNA, so they sequenced expressed TCRB transcripts. TCRdb's copy holds only in-frame clones and misses some; the assay was immunoSEQ multiplex PCR. The sample carries hundreds of thousands of clones, less than 20% recorded once.

The rearrangement links TRBV18 to TRBJ2-1, with TRBD1 matching over 9 bases. The sequenced sample consisted of naive CD4+ T cells from blood. The receptor's source is a man younger than 35 in good health. CDR3 nucleotides: TGTGCCAGCTCACCCCCGGGACAGGGCTACAATGAGCAGTTCTTC. Translating gives CASSPPGQGYNEQFF.